The 20 T cell receptor beta chains given below trace back to one sample, sequenced in a study of a mutant IDH1 vaccine in newly diagnosed glioma. TCRdb keeps only in-frame clones here, not all; method: immunoSEQ multiplex PCR. The sample lists roughly 50,000 clones; roughly 78% were seen once. Noted time point: week 5, during vaccination. A 20-mer mutant IDH1 peptide at 300 ug was injected subcutaneously with topical imiquimod. Their specific antigens are unknown. Sequencing was performed on PBMCs, taken from a glioma patient whose treatment included an IDH1 peptide vaccine. These receptors originate from a woman in her 40s with glioma.

J is TRBJ2-3 and V is TRBV5-1, with D possibly TRBD2 on 6 matching bases. This CDR3 is built from 16 residues. Trimming removed 4 bases at V and 6 bases at J, with 21 bases between. Germline lookup yields CDR1 SGHRS and CDR2 YFSETQ. The CDR3 here is CASSLSVGGSADTQYF. CDR3 DNA sequence: TGCGCCAGCAGCCTATCTGTCGGGGGAAGTGCGGATACGCAGTATTTT.

The chain links TRBV21-1 to TRBJ1-2. TRBV21-1 is classified as a pseudogene. This CDR3 is built from 15 residues. The CDR3 region has the DNA TGTGCCAGCAGCAAAGGGTGGACGCCGCGGGGTGGCTACACCTTC. Translating it yields CASSKGWTPRGGYTF.

This clone showed up just a few times. The chain is built from TRBV9 and TRBJ2-2, with 12 bases that match TRBD2. J gave up 6 bases and V 0 bases, and 6 bases lay outside the gene matches. CDR3 length: 17 residues. Per germline, CDR1 SGDLS and CDR2 YYNGEE. CDR3 bases: TGTGCCAGCAGCGTAGGGCTAGCGGGGGGGCCGTCCGGGGAGCTGTTTTTT. This gives the protein CASSVGLAGGPSGELFF.

The chain carries TRBV5-1 and TRBJ2-1; D may be TRBD2 (6 bases). Per the germline V gene, CDR1 is SGHRS and CDR2 is YFSETQ. Trimming removed 3 bases at V and 2 bases at J, with 12 bases between. The CDR3 has 15 amino acids. The CDR3 region is CASSYGTGTYNEQFF. In nucleotides, the CDR3 is TGCGCCAGCAGCTACGGGACTGGCACCTACAATGAGCAGTTCTTC.

The chain recombines TRBV29-1 with TRBJ1-2; TRBD1 is a possible D gene (6 bases). V dropped 8 bases and J dropped 8 bases, with 18 bases sitting between them. This CDR3 comprises 12 residues. The germline CDR1 and CDR2 sequences are SQVTM and ANQGSEA. The CDR3 DNA reads as TGCAGCCTACGGGGGGCCGAGGAGGGCTACACCTTC. This codes for CSLRGAEEGYTF. Full variable domain (missing parts from reference TRBV29-1 and TRBJ1-2): SAVISQKPSRDICQRGTSLTIQCQVDSQVTMMFWYRQQPGQSLTLIATANQGSEATYESGFVIDKFPISRPNLTFSTLTVSNMSPEDSSIYLCSLRGAEEGYTFGSGTRLTVV.

This chain joins TRBV10-3 and TRBJ2-1, with D unclear. The CDR3 runs 13 residues. V dropped 5 bases and J dropped 6 bases, with 11 bases sitting between them. CDR1 is ENHRY and CDR2 is SYGVKD in the germline V gene. The CDR3 nucleotides are TGTGCCATCAGTCAGGCCTGGGGCAATGAGCAGTTCTTC. It yields the protein CAISQAWGNEQFF.

The chain couples TRBV2 to TRBJ2-2; D possibly uses TRBD1 or TRBD2 (7 bases each). Germline V gene data show CDR1 as SNHLY and CDR2 as FYNNEI. V was clipped by 9 bases and J by 6 bases, with 17 bases between them. CDR3 length equals 14 residues. The CDR3 DNA is TGTGCCAGTCAGGGGGGCGGGGGACCCGGGGAGCTGTTTTTT. This encodes CASQGGGGPGELFF.

The rearrangement uses TRBV5-4 and TRBJ1-2; 8 bases fit TRBD1. Trimming took 0 bases from V and 8 from J; bases not matched to a gene: 9. The germline gives CDR1 SGHNT, CDR2 YYREEE (reference sequence). The CDR3 has 15 residues. CDR3 loop: CASSLGAGQGGGYTF. Here the CDR3 DNA reads TGTGCCAGCAGCTTGGGTGCCGGACAGGGTGGGGGCTACACCTTC.

J is TRBJ1-1 and V is TRBV5-5; D not resolved. V was pared by 5 bases and J by 0 bases, with 11 bases between. This CDR3 is 14 amino acids long. Germline CDR1 is SGHKS and CDR2 is YYEKEE (reference sequence). The CDR3 reads CASSFDSMNTEAFF. CDR3 in DNA: TGTGCCAGCAGTTTTGACTCCATGAACACTGAAGCTTTCTTT.

The V call is TRBV2, the J call TRBJ1-1, with D maybe TRBD1 (5 bases). Germline V gene data show CDR1 as SNHLY and CDR2 as FYNNEI. The CDR3 totals 14 residues. Trimming removed 0 bases from V and 11 bases from J, with 16 bases in between. CDR3 bases: TGTGCCAGCAGTGAAGCGACAGTACGAAGTTCGGCTTTCTTT. It yields the protein CASSEATVRSSAFF.

The gene calls are TRBV2 and TRBJ1-1; the D gene is possibly TRBD1 (6 bases). This CDR3 comprises 15 residues. V dropped 5 bases and J dropped 7 bases, with 20 bases sitting between them. Germline V gives CDR1 SNHLY, CDR2 FYNNEI. CDR3 in amino acids: CASSPVWGPKDEAFF. The CDR3 bases are TGTGCCAGCAGTCCCGTGTGGGGGCCTAAGGATGAAGCTTTCTTT. Complete variable domain (other parts from reference TRBV2 and TRBJ1-1): EPEVTQTPSHQVTQMGQEVILRCVPISNHLYFYWYRQILGQKVEFLVSFYNNEISEKSEIFDDQFSVERPDGSNFTLKIRSTKLEDSAMYFCASSPVWGPKDEAFFGQGTRLTVV.

This clone was detected only once. The chain employs TRBV21-1 and TRBJ2-7; TRBD1 is the table's D call and was not checked against the DNA. TRBV21-1 is a listed pseudogene. The CDR3 contains 14 residues. CDR3 bases: TGTGCCAGCAGCCCCCGGGACAGGGGCAACGAGCAGTACTTC. It translates to CASSPRDRGNEQYF.

This chain connects TRBV5-1 to TRBJ2-1; TRBD1 or TRBD2 may be the D gene (5 bases each). The CDR3 extends over 13 amino acids. V lost 4 bases and J lost 8, with 13 bases in between. Germline loops: CDR1 SGHRS, CDR2 YFSETQ. The CDR3 sequence: CASSKPGSDEQFF. The CDR3 nucleotides are TGCGCCAGCAGCAAACCAGGGAGCGATGAGCAGTTCTTC. Complete variable domain (other parts from reference TRBV5-1 and TRBJ2-1): KAGVTQTPRYLIKTRGQQVTLSCSPISGHRSVSWYQQTPGQGLQFLFEYFSETQRNKGNFPGRFSGRQFSNSRSEMNVSTLELGDSALYLCASSKPGSDEQFFGPGTRLTVL.

This clone was seen more than once but under ten times. The V and J genes are TRBV29-1 and TRBJ1-5; TRBD1 aligns across 7 bases. Germline V gene data show CDR1 as SQVTM and CDR2 as ANQGSEA. The CDR3 runs 12 residues. With 4 bases clipped from V and 4 bases from J, the junction kept 1 base outside the gene matches. CDR3 amino acids: CSVGGQNQPQHF. DNA of the CDR3: TGCAGCGTTGGGGGACAGAATCAGCCCCAGCATTTT.

The genes are TRBV6-4 and TRBJ1-2; 8 bases line up with TRBD1. V was clipped by 8 bases and J by 6 bases; unmatched bases: 8. Germline V gene data show CDR1 as MRHNA and CDR2 as SNTAGT. The CDR3 sequence is 13 residues long. The CDR3 bases are TGTGCCAGCCGACGGACAGGGAGTCATGGCTACACCTTC. Translation: CASRRTGSHGYTF.

There are a few counts of this clone. The chain has TRBV5-6 and TRBJ1-1, with 7 bases identical to TRBD1. V shed 4 bases and J 0 bases; nucleotides not matched to a gene: 6. The CDR3 covers 15 residues. Germline CDR1 is SGHDT and CDR2 is YYEEEE. CDR3 residues: CASSGTVEVNTEAFF. CDR3 sequence (DNA): TGTGCCAGCAGCGGGACAGTGGAAGTGAACACTGAAGCTTTCTTT.

This chain connects TRBV6-1 to TRBJ1-6; D perhaps matches TRBD1 (5 bases). CDR1 is MNHNS and CDR2 is SASEGT in the germline V gene. V was clipped by 10 bases and J by 6 bases, with 19 bases between them. The length of the CDR3 is 15 residues. The CDR3 region is CATLLRGIGNSPLHF. CDR3 sequence (DNA): TGTGCCACCTTACTGAGGGGAATCGGTAATTCACCCCTCCACTTT.

The chain employs TRBV21-1 and TRBJ1-1; the table's D gene call, TRBD1, was not cross checked with the DNA. TRBV21-1 corresponds to a pseudogene. The CDR3 extends over 13 amino acids. CDR3 coding DNA: TGTGCCAGCGGGGACAGGCTTAACACTGAAGCTTTCTTT. Its translation: CASGDRLNTEAFF.

The chain has TRBV2 and TRBJ1-2; TRBD1 might be the D (6 bases). Germline CDR1 SNHLY, CDR2 FYNNEI. V lost 4 bases and J 8 bases, leaving 14 bases between the germline ends. The length of the CDR3 is 13 residues. In DNA form, the CDR3 reads TGTGCCAGCAGTGCTGGCTCTGGACAGGGCTACACCTTC. Encoded protein: CASSAGSGQGYTF.

This chain joins TRBV27 and TRBJ2-7; no clear D gene. The CDR3 consists of 13 residues. V lost 2 bases to trimming and J lost 2 bases, with 7 bases between them. Germline V lookup: CDR1 MNHEY, CDR2 SMNVEV (reference sequence). CDR3 in amino acids: CASSLRQTYEQYF. CDR3 DNA: TGTGCCAGCAGTTTAAGGCAGACCTACGAGCAGTACTTC.